These T cell receptor beta chains were read from a single sample in a study of shared clonotypes between healthy human individuals. Sequencing was performed with immunoSEQ multiplex PCR; in TCRdb, only in-frame clones are kept and a portion is missing. The sample includes some 2 million clones, around 96% of them seen just once. Sequencing was performed on naive CD8+ T cells sorted from blood. All receptors derive from a man aged 18 to 29 in good health. Both conserved end residues are part of each CDR3. Fields, in order: D gene, V gene, J gene, CDR3 length, CDR3 protein. A D gene is named only where the DNA matches it firmly.

D: TRBD1
V: TRBV11-1
J: TRBJ1-1
length: 16
CDR3: CASSQSPGQGNTEAFF

D: NA
V: TRBV6-1
J: NA
length: 13
CDR3: CASTISYSYEQYF

D: TRBD2
V: TRBV6-5
J: TRBJ2-1
length: 14
CDR3: CASKEREVYNEQFF

D: NA
V: TRBV6-5
J: TRBJ1-3
length: 15
CDR3: CASSYQQFSGNTIYF

D: TRBD1
V: TRBV27
J: TRBJ1-5
length: 14
CDR3: CASSEGAGYQPQHF

D: TRBD2
V: TRBV6-6
J: TRBJ2-7
length: 15
CDR3: CASSSMGTSGYEQYF

D: NA
V: TRBV9
J: TRBJ2-1
length: 13
CDR3: CASSVAIWDEQFF

D: TRBD1
V: TRBV7-8
J: TRBJ1-2
length: 15
CDR3: CASSQHRGTDYGYTF

D: NA
V: TRBV7-9
J: TRBJ2-5
length: 14
CDR3: CASSLEEQRATQYF

D: TRBD2
V: TRBV19
J: TRBJ2-7
length: 18
CDR3: CASSILGTSGSRTYEQYF

D: NA
V: TRBV30
J: TRBJ2-2
length: 15
CDR3: CAWSVLDVYTGELFF

D: TRBD1
V: TRBV11-2
J: TRBJ2-1
length: 16
CDR3: CASSLGTGIGGGEQFF

D: TRBD2
V: TRBV28
J: TRBJ2-1
length: 15
CDR3: CASSFRGGSFNEQFF

D: NA
V: TRBV6-6
J: TRBJ2-1
length: 10
CDR3: CASLGGWQFF